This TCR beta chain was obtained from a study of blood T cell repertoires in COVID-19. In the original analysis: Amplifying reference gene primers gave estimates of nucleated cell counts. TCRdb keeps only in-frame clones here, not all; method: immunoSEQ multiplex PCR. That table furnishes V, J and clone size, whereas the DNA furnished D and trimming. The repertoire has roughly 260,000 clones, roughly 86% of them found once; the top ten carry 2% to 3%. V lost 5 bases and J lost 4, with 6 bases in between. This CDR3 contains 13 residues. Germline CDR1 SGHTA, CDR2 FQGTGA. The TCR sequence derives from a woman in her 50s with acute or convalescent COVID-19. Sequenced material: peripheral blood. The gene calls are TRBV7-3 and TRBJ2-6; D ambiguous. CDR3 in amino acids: CASSQTGANVLTF. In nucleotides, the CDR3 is TGTGCCAGCAGCCAGACAGGGGCCAACGTCCTGACTTTC.